The 8 T cell receptor beta chains below all came from one sample that was sequenced in a study of cytomegalovirus exposure and HLA in healthy donors. Libraries were prepared by immunoSEQ multiplex PCR; TCRdb keeps only in-frame clonotypes and omits some of them. The profile shows approximately 280,000 clones, roughly 88% of them singletons. The material sequenced was PBMCs. The receptors were gathered from a woman aged 18-29 years in good health and CMV-seronegative.

This sequence joins TRBV6-5 and TRBJ1-5; TRBD1 matches at 7 bases. The CDR3 runs to 15 residues. The V gene's germline CDR1 is MNHEY and CDR2 SVGAGI. Trimming took 5 bases from V and 5 from J; bases not matched to a gene: 9. The CDR3 is CASSLGTEWDQPQHF. Written as DNA, the CDR3 is TGTGCCAGCAGTCTCGGGACAGAATGGGATCAGCCCCAGCATTTT.

V is TRBV15 and J is TRBJ2-7; 10 bases agree with TRBD2. CDR1 is LNHNV, CDR2 YYDKDF, per germline (reference sequence). Trimming at V came to 1 base and at J to 1 base, leaving 1 base not matched to a gene. The CDR3 spans 15 residues. The CDR3 protein is CATSRVLAGSYEQYF. The CDR3 DNA reads as TGTGCCACCAGCAGAGTACTAGCGGGATCCTACGAGCAGTACTTC.

The J gene is TRBJ2-1, the V gene TRBV9; 7 bases map to TRBD2. Germline V gene lookup returns CDR1 SGDLS and CDR2 YYNGEE. The V segment lost 3 bases and the J segment 7 bases; nucleotides outside the gene matches: 10. The CDR3 contains 15 residues. The CDR3 sequence: CASSGQRESPNEQFF. Written as DNA, the CDR3 is TGTGCCAGCAGCGGACAGCGGGAAAGTCCAAATGAGCAGTTCTTC.

The rearrangement links TRBV5-1 to TRBJ1-2, with D possibly matching TRBD1 (6 bases). The CDR3 is 13 residues long. Germline CDR1 reads SGHRS; CDR2 reads YFSETQ. The V end was cut by 4 bases, the J end by 2 bases, with 9 bases between. The CDR3 loop reads CASSPQGNYGYTF. The CDR3 bases are TGCGCCAGCAGCCCGCAGGGGAACTATGGCTACACCTTC.

The chain couples TRBV2 to TRBJ1-2, with TRBD1 matching 8 bases. From germline, CDR1 is SNHLY and CDR2 FYNNEI. Germline trimming cut 6 bases from V and 8 bases from J; bases unmatched to any gene: 11. The CDR3 loop spans 14 amino acids. CDR3: CASSSVRGPSGYTF. As DNA, the CDR3 is TGTGCCAGCAGCTCAGTCAGGGGGCCATCGGGCTACACCTTC.

The chain links TRBV5-4 to TRBJ1-2; D is possibly TRBD1 (5 bases). This CDR3 has 15 amino acids. Germline loops: CDR1 SGHNT, CDR2 YYREEE (reference sequence). V was pared by 0 bases and J by 5 bases, with 14 bases between. CDR3 sequence reads: CASSLGQAPGYGYTF. The CDR3 DNA is TGTGCCAGCAGCTTGGGGCAGGCACCAGGGTATGGCTACACCTTC.

The chain combines TRBV6-5 with TRBJ2-7, with D unresolved. V was pared by 2 bases and J by 1 base, with 6 bases between. CDR3 size: 13 residues. Germline V gene lookup returns CDR1 MNHEY and CDR2 SVGAGI. The CDR3 reads CASSYRFSYEQYF. The CDR3 DNA follows: TGTGCCAGCAGTTACCGTTTTTCCTACGAGCAGTACTTC.

This sequence joins TRBV5-1 and TRBJ2-3; TRBD2 aligns across 13 bases. The germline gives CDR1 SGHRS, CDR2 YFSETQ. There are 21 residues in the CDR3. J gave up 1 base and V 0 bases, and 14 bases lay outside the gene matches. CDR3 nucleotides: TGCGCCAGCAGCTTGGTTCCCAATCCGGGACTAGCGGGATACGGCACAGATACGCAGTATTTT. The encoded protein is CASSLVPNPGLAGYGTDTQYF.